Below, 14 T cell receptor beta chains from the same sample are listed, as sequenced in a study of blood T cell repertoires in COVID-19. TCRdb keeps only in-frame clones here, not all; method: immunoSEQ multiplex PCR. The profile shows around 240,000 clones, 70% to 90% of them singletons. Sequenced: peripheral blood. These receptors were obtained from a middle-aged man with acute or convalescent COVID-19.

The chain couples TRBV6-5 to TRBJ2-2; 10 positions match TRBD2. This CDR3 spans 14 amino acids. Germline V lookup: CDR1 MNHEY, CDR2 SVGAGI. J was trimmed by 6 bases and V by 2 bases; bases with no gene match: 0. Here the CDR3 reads CASSYGLAAGELFF. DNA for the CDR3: TGTGCCAGCAGTTACGGACTAGCGGCCGGGGAGCTGTTTTTT.

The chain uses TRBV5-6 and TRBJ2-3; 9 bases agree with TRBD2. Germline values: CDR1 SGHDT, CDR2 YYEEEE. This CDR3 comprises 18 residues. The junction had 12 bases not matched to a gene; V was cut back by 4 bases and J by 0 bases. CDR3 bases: TGTGCCAGCAGCAAAGGACCTACTAGCGGGCCAAGCACAGATACGCAGTATTTT. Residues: CASSKGPTSGPSTDTQYF.

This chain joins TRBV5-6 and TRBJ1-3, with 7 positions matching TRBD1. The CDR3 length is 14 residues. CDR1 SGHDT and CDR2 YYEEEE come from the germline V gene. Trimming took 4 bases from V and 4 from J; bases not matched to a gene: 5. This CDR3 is CASSPRGSGNTIYF. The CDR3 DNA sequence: TGTGCCAGCAGCCCCAGGGGGTCCGGAAACACCATATATTTT.

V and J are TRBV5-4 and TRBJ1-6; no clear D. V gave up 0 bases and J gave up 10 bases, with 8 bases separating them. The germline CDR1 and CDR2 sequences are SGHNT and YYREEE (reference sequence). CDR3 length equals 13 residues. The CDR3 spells CASSLGGGSPLHF. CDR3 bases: TGTGCCAGCAGCTTGGGAGGAGGCTCACCCCTCCACTTT.

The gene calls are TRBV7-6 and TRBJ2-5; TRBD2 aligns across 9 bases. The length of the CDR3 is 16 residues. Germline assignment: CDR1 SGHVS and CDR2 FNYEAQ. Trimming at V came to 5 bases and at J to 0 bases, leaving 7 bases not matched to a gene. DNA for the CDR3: TGTGCCAGCAGCCCGGGGAGCGGGGGGTACCAAGAGACCCAGTACTTC. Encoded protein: CASSPGSGGYQETQYF.

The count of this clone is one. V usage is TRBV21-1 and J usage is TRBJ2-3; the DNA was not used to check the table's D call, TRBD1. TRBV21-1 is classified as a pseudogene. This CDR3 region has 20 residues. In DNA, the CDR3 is TGTGCCAGCAGCCTCCATCCGGGACAGACTCAGGAACCTAGCACAGATACGCAGTATTTT. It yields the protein CASSLHPGQTQEPSTDTQYF.

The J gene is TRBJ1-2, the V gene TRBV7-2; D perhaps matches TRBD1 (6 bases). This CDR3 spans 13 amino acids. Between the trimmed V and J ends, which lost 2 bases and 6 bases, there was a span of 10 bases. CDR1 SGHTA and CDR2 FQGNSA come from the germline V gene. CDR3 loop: CASSLTNRDGYTF. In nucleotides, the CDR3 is TGTGCCAGCAGCTTAACAAACAGGGATGGCTACACCTTC.

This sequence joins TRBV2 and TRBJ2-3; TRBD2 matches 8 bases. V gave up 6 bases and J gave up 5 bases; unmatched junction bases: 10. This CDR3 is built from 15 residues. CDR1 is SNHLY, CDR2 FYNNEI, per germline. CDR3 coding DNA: TGTGCCAGCAGGGTACGGAGTAGCGGGGTAGATACGCAGTATTTT. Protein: CASRVRSSGVDTQYF.

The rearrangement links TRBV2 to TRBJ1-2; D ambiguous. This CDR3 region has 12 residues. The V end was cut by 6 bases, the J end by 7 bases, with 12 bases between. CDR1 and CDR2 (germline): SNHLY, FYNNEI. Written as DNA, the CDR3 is TGTGCCAGCAGGAATATGAGGTCTGGCTACACCTTC. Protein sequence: CASRNMRSGYTF.

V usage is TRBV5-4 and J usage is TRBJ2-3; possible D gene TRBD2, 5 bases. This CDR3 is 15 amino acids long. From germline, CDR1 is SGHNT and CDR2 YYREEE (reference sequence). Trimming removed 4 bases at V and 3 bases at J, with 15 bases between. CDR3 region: CASSLGVVWTDTQYF. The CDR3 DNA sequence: TGTGCCAGCAGCCTCGGGGTAGTGTGGACAGATACGCAGTATTTT.

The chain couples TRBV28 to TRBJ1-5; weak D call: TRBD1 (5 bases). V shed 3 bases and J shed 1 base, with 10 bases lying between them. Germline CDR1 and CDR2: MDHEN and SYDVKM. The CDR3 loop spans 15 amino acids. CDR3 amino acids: CASSFYQGSNQPQHF. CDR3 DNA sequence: TGTGCCAGCAGTTTTTACCAGGGAAGCAATCAGCCCCAGCATTTT.

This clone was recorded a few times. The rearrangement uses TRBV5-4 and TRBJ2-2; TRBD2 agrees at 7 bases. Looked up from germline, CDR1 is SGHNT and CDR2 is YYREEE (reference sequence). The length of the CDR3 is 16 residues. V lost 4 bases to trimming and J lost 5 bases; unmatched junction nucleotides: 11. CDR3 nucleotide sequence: TGTGCCAGCAGCCCCAAGCCGGGGGGACTAACCGGGGAGCTGTTTTTT. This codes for CASSPKPGGLTGELFF.

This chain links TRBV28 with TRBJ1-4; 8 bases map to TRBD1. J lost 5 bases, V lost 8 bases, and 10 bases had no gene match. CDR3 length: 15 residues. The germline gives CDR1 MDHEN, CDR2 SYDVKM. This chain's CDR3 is CASAELTGDNEKLFF. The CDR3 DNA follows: TGTGCCAGCGCGGAATTGACAGGGGACAATGAAAAACTGTTTTTT.

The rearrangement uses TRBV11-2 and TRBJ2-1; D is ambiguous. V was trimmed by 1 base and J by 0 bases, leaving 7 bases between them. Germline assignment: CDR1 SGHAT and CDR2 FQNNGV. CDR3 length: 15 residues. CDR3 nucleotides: TGTGCCAGCAGCTTAGCGTCGAGCTCCTACAATGAGCAGTTCTTC. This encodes CASSLASSSYNEQFF.